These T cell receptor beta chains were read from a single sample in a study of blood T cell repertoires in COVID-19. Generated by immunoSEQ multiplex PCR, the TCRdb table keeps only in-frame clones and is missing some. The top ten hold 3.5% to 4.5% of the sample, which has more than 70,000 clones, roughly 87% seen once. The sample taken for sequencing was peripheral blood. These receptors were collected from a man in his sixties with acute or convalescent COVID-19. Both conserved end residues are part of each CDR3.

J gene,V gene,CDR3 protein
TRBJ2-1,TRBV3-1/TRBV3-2,CASSQGVVLLHNEQFF
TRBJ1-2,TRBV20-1,CSAGGSYGYTF
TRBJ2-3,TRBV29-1,CSASARGDTQYF
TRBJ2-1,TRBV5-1,CASSLVGSGSLNEQFF
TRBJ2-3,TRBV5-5,CASSYQSGISTDTQYF
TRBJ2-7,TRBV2,CASSLTTNPREYF
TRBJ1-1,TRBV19,CASSTYRGMNTEAFF
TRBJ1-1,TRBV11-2,CASSSFKGAMNTEAFF
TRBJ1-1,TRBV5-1,CASSLVPGGGRTEAFF
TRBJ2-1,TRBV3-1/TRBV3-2,CASSQGGSPYNEQFF
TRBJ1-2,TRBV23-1,CASSHPGGANYGYTF
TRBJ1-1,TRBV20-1,CSASKPGQGALRTEAFF
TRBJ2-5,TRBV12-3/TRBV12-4,CATSGQSQETQYF
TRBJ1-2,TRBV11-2,CASSPDRGRLYGYTF
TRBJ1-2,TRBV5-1,CASSIRQGEQGGYTF
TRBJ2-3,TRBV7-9,CASSLGLAGLTDTQYF
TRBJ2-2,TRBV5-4,CASSLPGQGNTGELFF
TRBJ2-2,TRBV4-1,CASSLRGSGSDTGELFF
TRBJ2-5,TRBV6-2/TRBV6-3,CASSYSSTLAGGLQGETQYF
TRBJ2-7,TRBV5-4,CASSSGLAGGNYEQYF
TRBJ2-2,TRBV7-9,CASRVTDWINTGELFF
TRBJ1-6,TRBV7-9,CASSLAPNPGAPLHF
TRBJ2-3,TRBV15,CATSRFSGGSTDTQYF
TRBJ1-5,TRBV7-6,CASSASTGYNQPQHF
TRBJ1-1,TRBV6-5,CASSSAAEAFF
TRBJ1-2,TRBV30,CAWSVGGSNYGYTF
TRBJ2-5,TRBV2,CASRGLAGSQETQYF
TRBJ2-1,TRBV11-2,CASSPLAGNYNEQFF
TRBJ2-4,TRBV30,CAWSQEGQGGYIQYF
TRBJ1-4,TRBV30,CAYQGQINEKLFF
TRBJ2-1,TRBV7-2,CASSLGWGGNNEQFF
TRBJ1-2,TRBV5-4,CASSPAGFYGYTF
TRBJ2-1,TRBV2,CASSVGLAGPNEQFF
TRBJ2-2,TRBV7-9,CASSLGLAGGHTGELFF
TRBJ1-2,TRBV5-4,CASSTDTYGYTF
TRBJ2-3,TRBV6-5,CASSRTSGRGDTQYF
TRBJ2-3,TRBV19,CASGGGGAFTQYF
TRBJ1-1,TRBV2,CASRPGLEGTEAFF
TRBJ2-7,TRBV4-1,CASSQRTSGNYEQYF
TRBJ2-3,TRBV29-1,CSATAGRDTQYF
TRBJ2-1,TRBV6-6,CASSPLGLAGGPGNNEQFF
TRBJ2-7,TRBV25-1,CASSETGAPGSYEQYF
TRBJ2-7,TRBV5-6,CASSLAVGTGQYF
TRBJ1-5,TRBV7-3,CASSLPGTGLNQPQHF
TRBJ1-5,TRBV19,CASSIGAWESSNQPQHF
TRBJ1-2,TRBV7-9,CASSRDLLKGYTF
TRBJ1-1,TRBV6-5,CASSRDRDSEAFF
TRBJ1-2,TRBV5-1,CASSLDVYGGGYTF
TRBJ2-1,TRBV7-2,CASSSRRDNEQFF
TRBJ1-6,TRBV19,CASGLGINSPLHF
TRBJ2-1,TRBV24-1,CATSSTGASGNNEQFF
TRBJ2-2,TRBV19,CASFGDFTGELFF
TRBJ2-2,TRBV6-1,CASSEAGWTGDTGELFF
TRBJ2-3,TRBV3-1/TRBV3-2,CASSQEGTHGTDTQYF
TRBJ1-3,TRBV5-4,CASSAGQGFSGNTIYF
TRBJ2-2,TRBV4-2,CASSQVGLAGGPYTGELFF
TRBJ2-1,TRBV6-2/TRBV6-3,CASSPTSGGALANEQFF